These 6 T cell receptor beta chains were sequenced from one sample in a study of cytomegalovirus exposure and HLA in healthy donors. PCR was performed using 60 Vbeta and 13 Jbeta primers. Only in-frame clones appear in the TCRdb table, and some are missing; sequencing was by immunoSEQ multiplex PCR. Of 78,000 or so clones listed, approximately 66% are singletons. The sample was PBMCs. The receptor source for this set is a male donor in good health and CMV-seropositive.

This chain uses TRBV28 with TRBJ2-1; 11 bases line up with TRBD2. J lost 7 bases, V lost 5 bases, and 7 bases had no gene match. The CDR3 contains 15 residues. Germline V CDR1 and CDR2: MDHEN, SYDVKM. The CDR3 is CASSLLTSGGNEQFF. Written as DNA, the CDR3 is TGTGCCAGCAGTCTGCTCACTAGCGGGGGAAATGAGCAGTTCTTC. The whole variable domain, remainder taken from reference TRBV28 and TRBJ2-1, is DVKVTQSSRYLVKRTGEKVFLECVQDMDHENMFWYRQDPGLGLRLIYFSYDVKMKEKGDIPEGYSVSREKKERFSLILESASTNQTSMYLCASSLLTSGGNEQFFGPGTRLTVL.

CDR3 bases: TGTGCCAGCAGTTACCGGCGGGAGGGCAATGAGCAGTTCTTC. It encodes CASSYRREGNEQFF. The rearrangement joins TRBV6-5 to TRBJ2-1, with TRBD2 identical over 9 bases. With V trimmed by 2 bases and J by 6 bases, 2 bases remained unmatched. Per the germline V gene, CDR1 is MNHEY and CDR2 is SVGAGI. The CDR3 is made up of 14 amino acids.

This clone has a handful of counts. V and J are TRBV5-1 and TRBJ1-4, with TRBD1 identical over 9 bases. The CDR3 is 15 amino acids. Trimming cost V 1 base and J 6 bases; bases outside gene matches: 4. CDR1 SGHRS and CDR2 YFSETQ come from the germline V gene. The CDR3 loop reads CASSLIGTGYEKLFF. The DNA for the CDR3 is TGCGCCAGCAGCTTGATTGGGACAGGGTATGAAAAACTGTTTTTT.

This rearrangement joins TRBV11-3 to TRBJ2-1; TRBD2 matches at 10 bases. The CDR3 covers 16 residues. From germline, CDR1 is SGHNT and CDR2 YENEEA. V was clipped by 5 bases and J by 2 bases; unmatched bases: 6. This CDR3 is CASSPSGGGPYNEQFF. As DNA, the CDR3 is TGTGCCAGCAGCCCCAGCGGGGGGGGGCCCTACAATGAGCAGTTCTTC.

The V call is TRBV7-9, the J call TRBJ1-4; weak D call: TRBD1 (6 bases). V gave up 5 bases and J gave up 5 bases, with 15 bases separating them. Germline CDR1 is SEHNR and CDR2 is FQNEAQ (reference sequence). The length of the CDR3 is 15 residues. The CDR3 bases are TGTGCCAGCAGCCGCCGACAGGCTAAGAATGAAAAACTGTTTTTT. This sequence encodes CASSRRQAKNEKLFF.

The V gene is TRBV5-6, the J gene TRBJ1-2; D perhaps matches TRBD1 (5 bases). Germline-derived CDR1 and CDR2 are SGHDT and YYEEEE. The CDR3 is 14 residues long. V was pared by 0 bases and J by 4 bases, with 10 bases between. DNA of the CDR3: TGTGCCAGCAGCTTGGCAGGGTCCTCCTATGGCTACACCTTC. Its translation: CASSLAGSSYGYTF.